This T cell receptor (beta chain) was captured in a study of identical twins. TCRdb used MiXCR to reprocess the 5' RACE reads, holding one entry per CDR3 protein. Altogether about 530,000 distinct CDR3 sequences are present, roughly 15% being singletons, with the ten largest covering around 0.4%. V lost 6 bases, J lost 7 bases, and 9 bases stayed unmatched. The CDR3 is 15 residues long. This clonotype was recorded a few times. The antigen is not known. Study-wide points: Beta clonotypes that were abundant in cord blood contained fewer insertions, a pattern absent from memory repertoires.

The data also belong to a second study, concerning yellow fever vaccine responses in identical twins. This second study says: Twins reportedly appeared to share part of their vaccine T cell response while keeping part individual.

The source of this sequence is a woman aged 18-29 years in good health. The sequenced material came from CD4+ T cells sorted from blood. This chain links TRBV12-3 or TRBV12-4 with TRBJ2-1; 10 bases fit TRBD1. The CDR3 DNA reads TGTGCCAGCAGATCAGGGACAGGGGAGGGGAATGAGCAGTTCTTC. Amino acid sequence: CASRSGTGEGNEQFF.